The clone carrying this T cell receptor (beta chain) appeared once. The data derive from a study of blood T cell repertoires in COVID-19. Study information: The United States, Italy and Spain provided the acute and convalescent COVID-19 samples. The cDNA or gDNA used as material had been derived from T cells, B-cell-depleted T cells, or PBMCs.

Only in-frame clones appear in the TCRdb table, and some are missing; sequencing was by immunoSEQ multiplex PCR. The sample yields around 150,000 clones, 70% to 90% seen once. The CDR3 runs to 15 residues. With 5 bases removed from V and 4 bases from J, the gap between germline ends came to 16 bases. Germline loops: CDR1 KGHDR, CDR2 SFDVKD. The sequence was obtained from a man aged 55-75 years with acute or convalescent COVID-19. Sequenced: peripheral blood. The chain links TRBV24-1 to TRBJ1-2, with a weak D call TRBD1 (5 bases). The CDR3 protein is CATSASGGQGYGYTF. CDR3 bases: TGTGCCACCAGTGCCTCGGGAGGGCAGGGCTATGGCTACACCTTC.